Listed here are 23 T cell receptor beta chains from one sample, sequenced in a study of cytomegalovirus exposure and HLA in healthy donors. 13 Jbeta primers and 60 Vbeta primers were used for the PCR. The method was immunoSEQ multiplex PCR; TCRdb's version includes in-frame clones alone and lacks a portion of them. Of around 130,000 clones in the sample, 75% to 85% were seen once. Sample: PBMCs. Source of these receptors: a girl aged 2-9 years in good health and CMV-seronegative.

This clone has only one observation. The rearrangement links TRBV10-1 to TRBJ2-1; D remains unclear. Trimming removed 3 bases at V and 8 bases at J, with 11 bases between. Germline values: CDR1 WNHNN, CDR2 SYGVQD (reference sequence). The CDR3 runs 13 residues. The CDR3: CASSDLVEYEQFF. The CDR3 DNA follows: TGCGCCAGCAGTGATCTAGTTGAATATGAGCAGTTCTTC.

There are a few counts of this clone. V gene TRBV29-1 combines with J gene TRBJ1-4, with a tentative D call TRBD1 (6 bases). Germline V lookup: CDR1 SQVTM, CDR2 ANQGSEA. Deletions cut 5 bases from V and 8 bases from J, with 18 bases between. This CDR3 is 14 amino acids long. This CDR3 is CSVRANRVNEKLFF. In DNA form, the CDR3 reads TGCAGCGTTCGGGCCAACAGGGTAAACGAAAAACTGTTTTTT.

This clone showed up just a few times. The chain's CDR3 is CASSEAGQGTDEQFF. In DNA, the CDR3 is TGTGCCAGCAGTGAAGCGGGACAGGGAACGGATGAGCAGTTCTTC. V and J are TRBV2 and TRBJ2-1; 9 bases match TRBD1. This CDR3 is built from 15 residues. Germline values: CDR1 SNHLY, CDR2 FYNNEI. V trimming: 0 bases; J trimming: 8 bases; junction bases outside the gene matches: 5. The complete variable domain, with remaining parts taken from reference TRBV2 and TRBJ2-1, reads EPEVTQTPSHQVTQMGQEVILRCVPISNHLYFYWYRQILGQKVEFLVSFYNNEISEKSEIFDDQFSVERPDGSNFTLKIRSTKLEDSAMYFCASSEAGQGTDEQFFGPGTRLTVL.

The chain is built from TRBV4-3 and TRBJ1-3; possible D gene TRBD1, 5 bases. Germline CDR1 reads LGHNA; CDR2 reads YSLEER. Trimming pared 3 bases from V and 2 bases from J, leaving 5 bases between. The CDR3 loop spans 13 amino acids. The CDR3 is CASSQDTGNTIYF. Here the CDR3 DNA reads TGCGCCAGCAGCCAGGACACTGGAAACACCATATATTTT.

The chain recombines TRBV28 with TRBJ2-1, with 7 bases fitting TRBD1. V dropped 7 bases and J dropped 3; count of bases not matched to a gene: 9. CDR3 length: 15 amino acids. Germline CDR1 and CDR2: MDHEN and SYDVKM. CDR3 DNA: TGTGCCAGCACGCCACTGGACAGGCACTACAATGAGCAGTTCTTC. This encodes CASTPLDRHYNEQFF. Combining the CDR3 with reference TRBV28 and TRBJ2-1 gives the whole variable domain DVKVTQSSRYLVKRTGEKVFLECVQDMDHENMFWYRQDPGLGLRLIYFSYDVKMKEKGDIPEGYSVSREKKERFSLILESASTNQTSMYLCASTPLDRHYNEQFFGPGTRLTVL.

The chain has TRBV5-8 and TRBJ1-2; 12 nucleotides align to TRBD1. Germline V lookup: CDR1 SGHTS, CDR2 YDEGEE. The CDR3 spans 17 residues. The V segment lost 0 bases and the J segment 3 bases; nucleotides outside the gene matches: 6. Here the CDR3 reads CASSLAAGTGGYYGYTF. DNA for the CDR3: TGTGCCAGCAGCTTGGCCGCTGGGACAGGGGGCTACTATGGCTACACCTTC.

Turning to this clone: Other nucleotide sequences from this sample produce the same CDR3. V usage is TRBV28 and J usage is TRBJ2-7, with 11 bases identical to TRBD2. The V and J ends lost 6 bases and 6 bases, in that order; junction bases with no gene match: 4. The CDR3 sequence is 13 residues long. The germline V gene has CDR1 MDHEN and CDR2 SYDVKM. The CDR3 DNA sequence: TGTGCCAGCAGACGGACTAGCGGGCCCGAGCAGTACTTC. It codes for CASRRTSGPEQYF. Full variable domain (missing parts from reference TRBV28 and TRBJ2-7): DVKVTQSSRYLVKRTGEKVFLECVQDMDHENMFWYRQDPGLGLRLIYFSYDVKMKEKGDIPEGYSVSREKKERFSLILESASTNQTSMYLCASRRTSGPEQYFGPGTRLTVT.

The V and J genes are TRBV28 and TRBJ2-2; 8 positions match TRBD1. The CDR3 runs to 15 residues. Germline CDR1 and CDR2: MDHEN and SYDVKM. V gave up 3 bases and J gave up 3 bases; unmatched junction bases: 3. CDR3 nucleotides: TGTGCCAGCAGTTTGAGGACAGGGTACACCGGGGAGCTGTTTTTT. It yields the protein CASSLRTGYTGELFF.

The V gene is TRBV15, the J gene TRBJ2-7; D perhaps matches TRBD2 (5 bases). V lost 5 bases to trimming and J lost 3 bases, with 14 bases between them. Germline loops: CDR1 LNHNV, CDR2 YYDKDF (reference sequence). The CDR3 extends over 14 amino acids. DNA of the CDR3: TGTGCCACCAGCCCCCTTCAGCGGCTCTACGAGCAGTACTTC. Protein: CATSPLQRLYEQYF.

The chain is built from TRBV9 and TRBJ1-1; TRBD1 matches 8 bases. Germline assignment: CDR1 SGDLS and CDR2 YYNGEE. The CDR3 spans 15 residues. The V segment lost 0 bases and the J segment 2 bases; nucleotides outside the gene matches: 3. CDR3 nucleotides: TGTGCCAGCAGCGTAGGGACAGGGCGCAACACTGAAGCTTTCTTT. It translates to CASSVGTGRNTEAFF.

The chain employs TRBV4-3 and TRBJ2-7; TRBD1 agrees at 10 bases. With V trimmed by 0 bases and J by 3 bases, 8 bases remained unmatched. From germline, CDR1 is LGHNA and CDR2 YSLEER. The CDR3 totals 17 residues. The CDR3 DNA is TGCGCCAGCAGCCAAGAACCCGGGACAGGGGCAGACTACGAGCAGTACTTC. This encodes CASSQEPGTGADYEQYF.

The chain is built from TRBV18 and TRBJ1-1; weak D call: TRBD1 (5 bases). From germline, CDR1 is KGHSH and CDR2 LQKENI. V lost 7 bases and J lost 4, with 16 bases in between. The CDR3 sequence is 14 residues long. CDR3 bases: TGTGCCAGCTTGTCCGGCAGGGAGGGCACTGAAGCTTTCTTT. Its translation: CASLSGREGTEAFF.

This clone was seen once. This chain connects TRBV28 to TRBJ2-3, with D maybe TRBD2 (6 bases). The CDR3 totals 14 residues. Germline V CDR1 and CDR2: MDHEN, SYDVKM. Deletions cut 6 bases from V and 1 base from J, with 11 bases between. As DNA, the CDR3 is TGTGCCAGCAGCCGAGCGGGTGGCACAGATACGCAGTATTTT. Amino acids: CASSRAGGTDTQYF.

Regarding this clone: One end of the junction fails to match germline, which may point to a read error. The rearrangement uses TRBV15 and TRBJ1-4, with D possibly TRBD1 on 6 matching bases. This CDR3 is 14 amino acids long. CDR1 is LNHNV, CDR2 YYDKDF, per germline (reference sequence). Here the CDR3 reads CATSSGVTNERLFF. Written as DNA, the CDR3 is TGTGCCACCAGCTCAGGGGTAACTAATGAAAGACTGTTTTTT.

The chain recombines TRBV5-1 with TRBJ2-1, with 9 positions matching TRBD2. The germline V gene encodes CDR1 SGHRS and CDR2 YFSETQ. V lost 4 bases to trimming and J lost 0 bases; unmatched junction nucleotides: 5. The CDR3 is 16 residues long. The CDR3 protein is CASSLTSGSSYNEQFF. In DNA, the CDR3 is TGCGCCAGCAGCCTGACTAGCGGAAGCTCCTACAATGAGCAGTTCTTC. The full variable domain, completed using reference TRBV5-1 and TRBJ2-1, is KAGVTQTPRYLIKTRGQQVTLSCSPISGHRSVSWYQQTPGQGLQFLFEYFSETQRNKGNFPGRFSGRQFSNSRSEMNVSTLELGDSALYLCASSLTSGSSYNEQFFGPGTRLTVL.

In DNA form, the CDR3 reads TGCGCCAGCAGCTTCTGGGCCAGCCAATACACAGATACGCAGTATTTT. It yields the protein CASSFWASQYTDTQYF. The chain recombines TRBV5-1 with TRBJ2-3; D not certain. The germline gives CDR1 SGHRS, CDR2 YFSETQ. This CDR3 region has 16 residues. V was clipped by 2 bases and J by 2 bases, with 15 bases between them.

The chain combines TRBV2 with TRBJ1-2; 8 bases align to TRBD1. The germline V gene encodes CDR1 SNHLY and CDR2 FYNNEI. The V gene end was trimmed by 6 bases and the J gene end by 5 bases; junction bases not matched to a gene: 17. The CDR3 contains 17 residues. CDR3 sequence (DNA): TGTGCCAGCAGCCACCCCCGCCCGTCAGGGGGCGCGTATGGCTACACCTTC. It yields the protein CASSHPRPSGGAYGYTF. Based on the CDR3 plus reference TRBV2 and TRBJ1-2, the full variable domain is EPEVTQTPSHQVTQMGQEVILRCVPISNHLYFYWYRQILGQKVEFLVSFYNNEISEKSEIFDDQFSVERPDGSNFTLKIRSTKLEDSAMYFCASSHPRPSGGAYGYTFGSGTRLTVV.

The chain joins TRBV4-2 to TRBJ2-7; 9 nucleotides agree with TRBD1. The CDR3 runs to 16 residues. Germline lookup yields CDR1 LGHNA and CDR2 YNFKEQ. V gave up 5 bases and J gave up 2 bases; unmatched junction bases: 10. In DNA, the CDR3 is TGTGCCAGCAGCTCCGAACAGGGGGCATACACCTACGAGCAGTACTTC. This codes for CASSSEQGAYTYEQYF.

The chain employs TRBV5-6 and TRBJ2-1; weak D call: TRBD1 (7 bases). V dropped 4 bases and J dropped 6 bases, with 29 bases sitting between them. Germline V lookup: CDR1 SGHDT, CDR2 YYEEEE. CDR3 size: 19 residues. DNA of the CDR3: TGTGCCAGCAGCCCCAATATGCGGGGCGGTCGCGGGACAGCCAATGAGCAGTTCTTC. It codes for CASSPNMRGGRGTANEQFF.

This chain links TRBV7-9 with TRBJ1-5; 7 bases agree with TRBD1. Germline-derived CDR1 and CDR2 are SEHNR and FQNEAQ (reference sequence). This CDR3 is 14 amino acids long. With 1 base clipped from V and 7 bases from J, the junction kept 4 bases outside the gene matches. CDR3 protein: CASSLDRGGQPQHF. Written as DNA, the CDR3 is TGTGCCAGCAGCTTAGACAGGGGAGGACAGCCCCAGCATTTT.

The rearrangement joins TRBV19 to TRBJ2-2; 7 nucleotides align to TRBD2. CDR1 is LNHDA and CDR2 is SQIVND in the germline V gene (reference sequence). The CDR3 loop spans 15 amino acids. Germline trimming cut 7 bases from V and 3 bases from J; bases unmatched to any gene: 8. This CDR3 reads CASKIPGRDTGELFF. As DNA, the CDR3 is TGTGCCAGTAAAATCCCAGGGAGGGACACCGGGGAGCTGTTTTTT.

This rearrangement joins TRBV21-1 to TRBJ1-5; TRBD1, as called in the table, went unchecked against the DNA. TRBV21-1 is a pseudogene locus. The CDR3 is 15 residues long. In DNA, the CDR3 is TGTGCCAGCAGCAAAGGGCCTTATAGCAATCAGCCCCAGCATTTT. It is translated as CASSKGPYSNQPQHF.

The J gene is TRBJ2-2, the V gene TRBV4-3; D possibly corresponds to TRBD2 (6 bases). The length of the CDR3 is 17 residues. V lost 1 base and J 4 bases, leaving 16 bases between the germline ends. Germline assignment: CDR1 LGHNA and CDR2 YSLEER. Here the CDR3 DNA reads TGCGCCAGCAGCCAAGCTCCCGAGGAGGGGAGCACCGGGGAGCTGTTTTTT. It encodes CASSQAPEEGSTGELFF.